This T cell receptor beta chain derives from a study of T cells in localized non-small cell lung cancer. This table comes from immunoSEQ multiplex PCR, and its TCRdb copy is limited to in-frame clones, with some not included. Altogether 30,000 to 40,000 clones are present, 85% to 90% being singletons, with the ten largest covering roughly 4.2%. General study findings and limits: Uninvolved adjacent lung had the highest recorded T cell clonality, with tumor below it.

This clone was detected a few times. What it binds is not known. The sequence derives from a man aged 40 to 70 with stage I lung adenocarcinoma. Sequences were derived from peripheral blood, sampled before any cancer treatment.

The CDR3 DNA is TGCGCCAGCAGCTTCGGGGGAACTAGCTCTGGAAACACCATATATTTT. This gives the protein CASSFGGTSSGNTIYF. The chain has TRBV5-1 and TRBJ1-3, with D perhaps TRBD1 (5 bases). Per the germline V gene, CDR1 is SGHRS and CDR2 is YFSETQ. The CDR3 is 16 residues long. V was clipped by 2 bases and J by 0 bases, with 12 bases between them.